The clone carrying this TCR beta chain registers medium-sized by frequency. Approximately 40,000 genome equivalents of blood DNA were amplified for TRB. The sample belongs to a study of T cell clusters in autoimmune cytopenias. One tube held mixed TRB-A and TRB-B primer pools for touch-down PCR. TCRdb reprocessed the multiplex PCR reads and stores each CDR3 protein as one record, lacking DNA. The sample table includes some 5,000 distinct CDR3 sequences. This CDR3 has 12 amino acids. CDR1 and CDR2 (germline): SGHRS, YFSETQ. The sample also formed part of further work on T cell repertoires in aging, cancer and after chemotherapy.

The sequence was obtained from a human donor in good health. Sequenced: peripheral blood. The chain combines TRBV5-1 with TRBJ1-1. The CDR3 sequence is CASSKEDTEAFF.